A single sample gave rise to the 2 T cell receptor beta chains below, sequenced in a study of beta chain features in type 1 diabetes. Study-level results: Across all four CD4+ subsets, people with type 1 diabetes showed modestly shorter TCRB CDR3s.

No antigen has been identified for these receptors. As every portion of the isolated RNA was reverse transcribed, the sequencing read expressed TCRB transcripts. The data were produced by immunoSEQ multiplex PCR, yet TCRdb's version contains in-frame clones alone and is incomplete. The sample yields approximately 44,000 clones, around 71% seen once. Source material: Tregs from blood. All receptors derive from a woman in her late teens or twenties with type 1 diabetes.

Concerning this clone itself: The same CDR3 also results from other DNA sequences found in this sample. This chain joins TRBV5-1 and TRBJ2-7; TRBD1 might be the D (5 bases). This CDR3 comprises 15 residues. Germline lookup yields CDR1 SGHRS and CDR2 YFSETQ. Deletions cut 0 bases from V and 2 bases from J, with 12 bases between. DNA of the CDR3: TGCGCCAGCAGCTTGGGTACAGGTCCCACCTACGAGCAGTACTTC. This translates into CASSLGTGPTYEQYF. The variable domain in full, with the rest retrieved from reference TRBV5-1 and TRBJ2-7, is KAGVTQTPRYLIKTRGQQVTLSCSPISGHRSVSWYQQTPGQGLQFLFEYFSETQRNKGNFPGRFSGRQFSNSRSEMNVSTLELGDSALYLCASSLGTGPTYEQYFGPGTRLTVT.

V gene TRBV2 combines with J gene TRBJ1-2; D is ambiguous. The germline V gene has CDR1 SNHLY and CDR2 FYNNEI. The CDR3 spans 11 residues. The V end was cut by 3 bases, the J end by 10 bases, with 9 bases between. The CDR3 bases are TGTGCCAGCAGTGAGGAGAGACCCTACACCTTC. This gives the protein CASSEERPYTF.